The 17 T cell receptor beta chains listed next were all sequenced from one sample in a study of T-cell reconstitution after alpha-beta-depleted transplantation in children. Preparation of the TCRbeta library used unique molecular identifiers. Via MiXCR, TCRdb re-called the PCR reads, giving one row per CDR3 protein. The repertoire has about 440,000 distinct CDR3 sequences, around two fifths of them found once; the top ten carry 27%. The input for sequencing was PBMCs, taken before TCRalphabeta/CD19-depleted stem cell transplant. The origin of the receptors is a girl aged 2 to 10 with aplastic anemia, due to receive a stem cell transplant.

The genes are TRBV2 and TRBJ2-7; D unresolved. Trimming took off 3 bases at V and 2 bases at J, with 11 bases between the two ends. The V gene's germline CDR1 is SNHLY and CDR2 FYNNEI. The CDR3 runs to 14 residues. The chain's CDR3 is CASSDPGTTYEQYF. The CDR3, as DNA: TGTGCCAGCAGTGATCCCGGAACGACCTACGAGCAGTACTTC.

This clonotype was detected many times. V and J are TRBV12-3 or TRBV12-4 and TRBJ2-5; a weak D match, TRBD1 (5 bases). The CDR3 runs to 14 residues. Trimming removed 3 bases at V and 5 bases at J, with 13 bases between. The chain's CDR3 is CASSLPGNLETQYF. Here the CDR3 DNA reads TGTGCCAGCAGTTTGCCAGGGAATTTGGAGACCCAGTACTTC.

V usage is TRBV5-1 and J usage is TRBJ1-4; TRBD1 aligns across 9 bases. Germline values: CDR1 SGHRS, CDR2 YFSETQ. V was pared by 2 bases and J by 7 bases, with 12 bases of the junction left unmatched. The CDR3 is 17 residues long. The CDR3 DNA follows: TGCGCCAGCAGCTTCGACAGGGGGGGGATTTCGGGTGAAAAACTGTTTTTT. This codes for CASSFDRGGISGEKLFF.

Many counts were recorded for this clonotype. The gene calls are TRBV4-2 and TRBJ2-4; D gene unclear. Trimming left V 1 base short and J 0 bases short, with 19 bases between. The CDR3 has 19 residues. The V gene's germline CDR1 is LGHNA and CDR2 YNFKEQ. The CDR3 nucleotides read TGTGCCAGCAGCCAAGCGTCTAGTTCCACGGATCGAGCCAAAAACATTCAGTACTTC. Protein product: CASSQASSSTDRAKNIQYF.

The V and J genes are TRBV15 and TRBJ2-3, with D possibly being TRBD1 or TRBD2 (5 bases each). The CDR3 has 15 residues. V was clipped by 0 bases and J by 8 bases, with 15 bases between them. Germline values: CDR1 LNHNV, CDR2 YYDKDF (reference sequence). This CDR3 reads CATSRDQSRGITQYF. DNA for the CDR3: TGTGCCACCAGCAGAGATCAGTCGAGGGGAATTACGCAGTATTTT.

V is TRBV20-1 and J is TRBJ2-7; D is possibly TRBD1 or TRBD2 (5 bases each). V lost 3 bases, J lost 2 bases, and 14 bases lay in between. This CDR3 has 14 amino acids. In germline, CDR1 is DFQATT, CDR2 SNEGSKA (reference sequence). The CDR3 spells CSASKPTGPYEQYF. In DNA, the CDR3 is TGCAGTGCTAGTAAGCCGACGGGACCCTACGAGCAGTACTTC.

The rearrangement links TRBV4-2 to TRBJ1-2; 12 nucleotides agree with TRBD1. V gave up 4 bases and J gave up 9 bases; unmatched junction bases: 9. CDR1 is LGHNA, CDR2 YNFKEQ, per germline. This CDR3 has 15 amino acids. CDR3 sequence: CASSLRGDRGQSYTF. The CDR3 DNA sequence: TGTGCCAGCAGCCTCCGAGGGGACAGGGGGCAGAGCTACACCTTC.

This clonotype was counted many times. This chain connects TRBV3-1 to TRBJ2-7; 7 bases match TRBD2. CDR1 LGHDT and CDR2 YNNKEL come from the germline V gene (reference sequence). The length of the CDR3 is 15 residues. Trimming removed 1 base from V and 1 base from J; junction bases left unmatched: 4. CDR3 loop: CASSQALALSYEQYF. The CDR3 coding sequence is TGTGCCAGCAGCCAAGCACTAGCGTTATCCTACGAGCAGTACTTC.

This clonotype was seen repeatedly, ten times or more. The V and J genes are TRBV7-3 and TRBJ1-2; TRBD1 agrees at 9 bases. CDR3 length: 16 amino acids. The V and J ends lost 5 bases and 4 bases, in that order; junction bases with no gene match: 11. CDR1 and CDR2 from the germline V gene are SGHTA and FQGTGA. The CDR3: CASSPSPTGGAYGYTF. The CDR3 DNA sequence: TGTGCCAGCAGCCCATCCCCCACAGGGGGCGCCTATGGCTACACCTTC. The full variable domain, its missing parts supplied by reference TRBV7-3 and TRBJ1-2, is GAGVSQTPSNKVTEKGKYVELRCDPISGHTALYWYRQSLGQGPEFLIYFQGTGAADDSGLPNDRFFAVRPEGSVSTLKIQRTERGDSAVYLCASSPSPTGGAYGYTFGSGTRLTVV.

This chain joins TRBV4-1 and TRBJ2-1; TRBD2 matches at 8 bases. The CDR3 loop spans 17 amino acids. Germline trimming cut 1 base from V and 0 bases from J; bases unmatched to any gene: 5. The V gene's germline CDR1 is MGHRA and CDR2 YSYEKL. CDR3 DNA: TGCGCCAGCAGCCAAGTCACCAGCGGGAGCTCCTACAATGAGCAGTTCTTC. Protein: CASSQVTSGSSYNEQFF.

The gene calls are TRBV7-9 and TRBJ2-7; the match to TRBD2 covers 10 bases. The ends lost 0 bases at V and 3 bases at J; junction bases unmatched: 2. The CDR3 sequence is 15 residues long. CDR1 is SEHNR, CDR2 FQNEAQ, per germline (reference sequence). Here the CDR3 reads CASSLAPSGSYEQYF. The CDR3 DNA reads TGTGCCAGCAGCTTAGCCCCTAGCGGGAGCTACGAGCAGTACTTC. Drawing the rest from reference TRBV7-9 and TRBJ2-7, the complete variable domain is DTGVSQNPRHKITKRGQNVTFRCDPISEHNRLYWYRQTLGQGPEFLTYFQNEAQLEKSRLLSDRFSAERPKGSFSTLEIQRTEQGDSAMYLCASSLAPSGSYEQYFGPGTRLTVT.

This chain links TRBV4-3 with TRBJ2-7; 7 bases align to TRBD1. The CDR3 contains 16 residues. Per the germline V gene, CDR1 is LGHNA and CDR2 is YSLEER. V lost 1 base, J lost 3 bases, and 9 bases stayed unmatched. In DNA form, the CDR3 reads TGCGCCAGCAGCCAAGTTATTCGGGACAGTTACTACGAGCAGTACTTC. It codes for CASSQVIRDSYYEQYF.

This clonotype was recorded many times. This chain connects TRBV7-9 to TRBJ2-7; TRBD1 aligns across 8 bases. This CDR3 contains 15 residues. Germline V gives CDR1 SEHNR, CDR2 FQNEAQ (reference sequence). The trim removed 5 bases at V and 6 bases at J, leaving 12 bases unmatched. The CDR3 DNA reads TGTGCCAGCAGCGACCAGGGGGCATCATCGGCCGAGCAGTACTTC. It is translated as CASSDQGASSAEQYF.

This rearrangement joins TRBV15 to TRBJ2-1, with D maybe TRBD1 (6 bases). Germline CDR1 and CDR2: LNHNV and YYDKDF (reference sequence). V was pared by 1 base and J by 4 bases, with 14 bases between. This CDR3 is built from 16 residues. The CDR3: CATSRGTGKSYNEQFF. CDR3 nucleotide sequence: TGTGCCACCAGCAGAGGAACAGGGAAGTCGTACAATGAGCAGTTCTTC.

The V gene is TRBV12-3 or TRBV12-4, the J gene TRBJ1-2, with 9 nucleotides matching TRBD1. V lost 6 bases and J lost 5; bases outside the gene matches: 13. The CDR3 length is 16 residues. DNA for the CDR3: TGTGCCAGCAGCTCACAACCGCCCGGGACAGGGTATGGCTACACCTTC. Its translation: CASSSQPPGTGYGYTF.

The chain couples TRBV12-3 or TRBV12-4 to TRBJ2-5; TRBD2 matches 11 bases. CDR3 length equals 15 residues. With 2 bases clipped from V and 5 bases from J, the junction kept 4 bases outside the gene matches. The CDR3: CASSLRVAGGETQYF. CDR3 DNA: TGTGCCAGCAGTTTACGGGTAGCGGGAGGGGAGACCCAGTACTTC.

The rearrangement uses TRBV4-1 and TRBJ2-3; D call uncertain. V was clipped by 0 bases and J by 7 bases, with 11 bases between them. The CDR3 is 14 amino acids. Germline CDR1 reads MGHRA; CDR2 reads YSYEKL. CDR3 DNA sequence: TGCGCCAGCAGCCAAGACCACGGTCCTTATACGCAGTATTTT. This sequence encodes CASSQDHGPYTQYF.